The T cell receptor beta chain described here comes from a study of cytomegalovirus exposure and HLA in healthy donors. The overall study: Caucasian-associated ancestry cluster membership applied to about 83% of 300 to 450 genotyped donors.

Vbeta (60) and Jbeta (13) primers were used in the PCR. Profiling relied on immunoSEQ multiplex PCR, and the TCRdb table lists in-frame clones only, not all of them. Here the sample spans about 140,000 clones, over 75% being singletons. This clone turned up a few times. The specimen was PBMCs. This TCR was recovered from a man in his forties or fifties in good health and CMV-seronegative.

CDR3 region: CASSREASYNEQFF. The CDR3 DNA reads TGTGCCAGCAGCCGGGAGGCCTCCTACAATGAGCAGTTCTTC. The gene calls are TRBV5-4 and TRBJ2-1, with 7 bases matching TRBD2. Trimming at V came to 4 bases and at J to 0 bases, leaving 1 base not matched to a gene. The CDR3 consists of 14 residues. Germline V gene data show CDR1 as SGHNT and CDR2 as YYREEE (reference sequence).